This TCR beta chain was observed in a study of PD-1 blockade in classical Hodgkin lymphoma. Findings and limits, study-wide: Newly diagnosed patients reportedly had lower baseline TCR diversity than healthy donors.

Assay used: immunoSEQ multiplex PCR; TCRdb lists only in-frame clones, some missing. This table holds tens of thousands of clones, roughly 89% found once. Germline lookup yields CDR1 SGHTA and CDR2 FQGNSA. This CDR3 is built from 14 residues. The V end was cut by 3 bases, the J end by 1 base, with 9 bases between. Note on this clone: The antigen is not known.

Sample time point: newly diagnosed, previously untreated cHL patient sample. Magnetic negative selection of thawed PBMCs was the method by which CD4+ T cells were purified. V usage is TRBV7-2 and J usage is TRBJ1-1; D is unresolved. Source material: CD4+ T cells from blood. This sequence was found in a human donor with classical Hodgkin lymphoma. This CDR3 reads CASSFSGSNTEAFF. The CDR3 DNA sequence: TGTGCCAGCAGCTTTTCCGGGTCGAACACTGAAGCTTTCTTT.